Sequencing of this T cell receptor beta chain was carried out in a study of blood T cell repertoires in COVID-19. The overall study: Spain, Italy and the United States supplied samples that represented acute and convalescent COVID-19. PBMCs, B-cell-depleted T cells, or T cells provided the cDNA or gDNA that made up the material.

This clone was picked up one time. Seattle patient enrollment occurred during active infection, with longitudinal follow-up thereafter. Authors' analysis steps: Amplification with reference gene primers provided the estimates of nucleated cell counts. Repertoires were generated with immunoSEQ multiplex PCR, while TCRdb's copy carries only in-frame clones and drops some. The V and J calls and clone size come from that table; D and trimming were worked out from the DNA. Among approximately 300,000 clones listed, around nine tenths were seen once. The source material was peripheral blood. The sequence was collected from a woman in her 30s with COVID-19, enrolled during active disease.

This CDR3 reads CAVQGGASYEQYF. The CDR3 DNA sequence: TGTGCCGTACAGGGTGGGGCCTCCTACGAGCAGTACTTC. The V gene is TRBV10-3, the J gene TRBJ2-7, with D possibly being TRBD1 (6 bases). Germline lookup yields CDR1 ENHRY and CDR2 SYGVKD. The CDR3 extends over 13 amino acids. Trimming took off 11 bases at V and 0 bases at J, with 14 bases between the two ends.